The T cell receptor (beta chain) described here comes from a study of post-analysis software for immune sequencing data. Study in general: Relapsing-remitting, secondary progressive and progressive-relapsing multiple sclerosis were all included among the disease courses.

V was trimmed by 0 bases and J by 4 bases, leaving 9 bases between them. Germline V gene sequence: CDR1 SNHLY, CDR2 FYNNEI. The CDR3 length is 14 residues. Study-wide results and caveats: For normalized Chao1 diversity, multiple sclerosis patients scored significantly lower than controls did. About 5 TRBV segments occurring more often in patients than controls included TRBV5-6, TRBV5-1 and TRBV20-1. The authors found that F measure strongly co-clustered same-batch samples.

Notes on this clonotype: The antigen remains undetermined.

Presence of unique molecular identifiers characterized the TCR beta cDNA libraries. Input of roughly 0.9 to 11 million T cells yielded a few hundred thousand cDNA molecules. TCRdb redid the calling of the PCR reads with MiXCR, one entry per CDR3 protein. The profile shows 650,000 to 850,000 distinct CDR3 sequences, roughly half of them singletons. Sequenced material: blood. The TCR originated in a girl aged 5-17 years with multiple sclerosis. The chain is built from TRBV2 and TRBJ1-2, with no clear D. The chain's CDR3 is CASSEALDFYGYTF. CDR3 coding DNA: TGTGCCAGCAGTGAAGCCCTGGATTTCTATGGCTACACCTTC.